The 22 T cell receptor beta chains presented below share a single source sample, sequenced in a study of post-analysis software for immune sequencing data. Findings and limits, study-wide: A handful of TRBV segments were significantly more frequent in patients than in controls. TRBV5-6, TRBV5-1 and TRBV20-1 were among these segments.

Their recognized antigens are unknown. Each TCR beta cDNA library carried unique molecular identifiers. TCRdb re-called the PCR reads with MiXCR, one entry per CDR3 protein. The sample has a few hundred thousand distinct CDR3 sequences; 36% are singletons. The sequencing sample was made of blood. The receptors shown here come from a girl aged 5 to 17 with multiple sclerosis.

In regard to this clonotype: A read error may be the cause here, since a much bigger clone is one base away. The V gene is TRBV20-1, the J gene TRBJ2-1; D may be TRBD1 or TRBD2 (5 bases each). The end of the DNA is better explained by TRBJ2-7, so the J call may be wrong. Per the germline V gene, CDR1 is DFQATT and CDR2 is SNEGSKA (reference sequence). The CDR3 sequence is 13 residues long. CDR3 sequence reads: CSARDLRGNEQYF. CDR3 DNA: TGCAGTGCTAGAGATTTACGGGGCAATGAGCAGTACTTC.

This clonotype was seen a handful of times. The CDR3 DNA reads as TGTGCCAGCAGTAGCCAGGGCTTCGGCACTGAAGCTTTCTTT. As protein: CASSSQGFGTEAFF. The chain is built from TRBV27 and TRBJ1-1; possible D gene TRBD1, 5 bases. V was cut by 5 bases and J by 4 bases, with 14 bases left in between. The CDR3 has 14 residues. Germline V gives CDR1 MNHEY, CDR2 SMNVEV (reference sequence).

Note on this clonotype: A much larger clonotype is one base distant, so this may be a read error. The chain employs TRBV25-1 and TRBJ2-7, with 10 bases aligning to TRBD2. Germline trimming cut 2 bases from V and 7 bases from J; bases unmatched to any gene: 11. The CDR3 totals 16 residues. CDR1 is MGHDK, CDR2 SYGVNS, per germline. The CDR3 sequence is CASSEMASGSPNEQYF. CDR3 in DNA: TGTGCCAGCAGTGAAATGGCTAGCGGGAGTCCCAATGAGCAGTACTTC.

V is TRBV2 and J is TRBJ2-5; maybe TRBD2 (6 bases). The better agreement between TRBJ2-7 and the DNA end casts doubt on the J call. Germline lookup yields CDR1 SNHLY and CDR2 FYNNEI. The length of the CDR3 is 16 residues. CDR3 DNA: TGTGCCAGCAGCGAGTACATGGAGGCGGGATCCTACGAGCAGTACTTC. Its protein product is CASSEYMEAGSYEQYF.

This clonotype has more than one count but fewer than ten. The chain couples TRBV28 to TRBJ2-3, with 10 bases identical to TRBD1. V was clipped by 5 bases and J by 5 bases; unmatched bases: 7. CDR3 length: 15 residues. Germline CDR1 and CDR2: MDHEN and SYDVKM. The chain's CDR3 is CASSPPGTGVDTQYF. The DNA of the CDR3 is TGTGCCAGCAGTCCCCCCGGGACAGGGGTAGATACGCAGTATTTT.

V is TRBV12-3 or TRBV12-4 and J is TRBJ2-2, with D tentatively TRBD2 (5 bases). V lost 6 bases and J lost 0, with 8 bases in between. The CDR3 runs to 14 residues. The CDR3 protein is CASSPDSNTGELFF. As DNA, the CDR3 is TGTGCCAGCAGCCCGGACTCGAACACCGGGGAGCTGTTTTTT.

The J gene is TRBJ1-1, the V gene TRBV27; 9 positions agree with TRBD1. V trimming: 5 bases; J trimming: 0 bases; junction bases outside the gene matches: 13. CDR1 and CDR2 (germline): MNHEY, SMNVEV (reference sequence). The CDR3 runs to 18 residues. The chain's CDR3 is CASSRGTGPGMMNTEAFF. For the CDR3, the DNA is TGTGCCAGCAGTCGGGGGACAGGGCCGGGAATGATGAACACTGAAGCTTTCTTT.

This clonotype was seen many times. V gene TRBV27 combines with J gene TRBJ2-4, with 9 bases that match TRBD2. Germline CDR1 MNHEY, CDR2 SMNVEV (reference sequence). V was pared by 6 bases and J by 6 bases, with 9 bases of the junction left unmatched. CDR3 length: 15 residues. Here the CDR3 reads CASSSIAGDVNIQYF. The CDR3 nucleotides read TGTGCCAGCAGCTCTATAGCGGGAGACGTAAACATTCAGTACTTC.

As DNA, the CDR3 is TGTGCCAGCAGCTTAGCCGGACTAGCGGGAGGGCCGGATCAGTACTTC. It encodes CASSLAGLAGGPDQYF. The chain combines TRBV7-8 with TRBJ2-7; the match to TRBD2 covers 15 bases. This CDR3 spans 16 amino acids. Unmatched junction bases numbered 7, after V lost 0 bases and J lost 10 bases. In germline, CDR1 is SGHVS, CDR2 FQNEAQ.

This clonotype was counted ten times or more. This chain joins TRBV27 and TRBJ2-1; 8 bases match TRBD2. The ends lost 2 bases at V and 9 bases at J; junction bases unmatched: 3. Germline loops: CDR1 MNHEY, CDR2 SMNVEV (reference sequence). This CDR3 comprises 13 residues. Here the CDR3 DNA reads TGTGCCAGCAGTTTACCGGGGGGGAGTGAGCAGTTCTTC. This translates into CASSLPGGSEQFF.

This chain uses TRBV5-1 with TRBJ1-2, with TRBD1 matching 7 bases. The V gene end was trimmed by 3 bases and the J gene end by 2 bases; junction bases not matched to a gene: 4. The germline gives CDR1 SGHRS, CDR2 YFSETQ. The CDR3 runs to 14 residues. As DNA, the CDR3 is TGCGCCAGCAGCTGCGGGGACAGCAACTATGGCTACACCTTC. This encodes CASSCGDSNYGYTF.

Only a few counts were recorded for this clonotype. The chain couples TRBV20-1 to TRBJ2-3, with D possibly being TRBD1 or TRBD2 (5 bases each). Germline values: CDR1 DFQATT, CDR2 SNEGSKA (reference sequence). V lost 6 bases and J 2 bases, leaving 21 bases between the germline ends. The CDR3 sequence is 16 residues long. CDR3: CSASTSRDALTDTQYF. The CDR3 region has the DNA TGCAGTGCAAGCACCTCCCGGGACGCCCTCACAGATACGCAGTATTTT.

This clonotype was found many times. The CDR3 nucleotides read TGCAGTGCTACCGTCAGGGCGGGCGGGGTCTATGGCTACACCTTC. It is translated as CSATVRAGGVYGYTF. The chain joins TRBV20-1 to TRBJ1-2; TRBD1 might be the D (5 bases). Trimming shortened V by 4 bases and J by 4 bases, and 19 bases separated the two germline ends. Per germline, CDR1 DFQATT and CDR2 SNEGSKA (reference sequence). The CDR3 is 15 residues long.

Many counts were recorded for this clonotype. This chain joins TRBV5-1 and TRBJ2-1; perhaps TRBD2 as D (6 bases). CDR1 is SGHRS, CDR2 YFSETQ, per germline. Trimming took off 1 base at V and 0 bases at J, with 11 bases between the two ends. The CDR3 is 16 amino acids. The CDR3 loop reads CASSLTSSNSYNEQFF. As DNA, the CDR3 is TGCGCCAGCAGCTTGACTAGCTCGAACTCCTACAATGAGCAGTTCTTC.

This clonotype was observed a single time. This clone may be a read error of a much larger clone one base away. J is TRBJ2-7 and V is TRBV5-1, with D perhaps matching TRBD1 or TRBD2 (5 bases each). Germline-derived CDR1 and CDR2 are SGHRS and YFSETQ. This CDR3 has 14 residues. Deletions cut 0 bases from V and 7 bases from J, with 14 bases between. The CDR3 DNA reads TGCGCCAGCAGCTTGGTCGGGGCGATGAGAGAGCAGTACTTC. Translation gives CASSLVGAMREQYF.

As to this clonotype: A much larger clonotype is one base distant, so this may be a read error. The chain combines TRBV5-1 with TRBJ2-1, with 11 positions matching TRBD2. Looked up from germline, CDR1 is SGHRS and CDR2 is YFSETQ. The CDR3 covers 14 residues. The CDR3 sequence: CACSRGLADNEQFF. The DNA for the CDR3 is TGCGCCTGCAGCAGGGGACTAGCGGACAATGAGCAGTTCTTC.

This clonotype was recorded at least ten times. The rearrangement joins TRBV5-1 to TRBJ1-6; 7 nucleotides agree with TRBD1. This CDR3 contains 15 residues. Germline loops: CDR1 SGHRS, CDR2 YFSETQ. V was pared by 0 bases and J by 7 bases, with 4 bases of the junction left unmatched. The CDR3 protein is CASSLETGWNSPLHF. DNA of the CDR3: TGCGCCAGCAGCTTGGAGACAGGGTGGAATTCACCCCTCCACTTT. Full variable domain (missing parts from reference TRBV5-1 and TRBJ1-6): KAGVTQTPRYLIKTRGQQVTLSCSPISGHRSVSWYQQTPGQGLQFLFEYFSETQRNKGNFPGRFSGRQFSNSRSEMNVSTLELGDSALYLCASSLETGWNSPLHFGNGTRLTVT.

This sequence joins TRBV29-1 and TRBJ2-5, with 7 bases fitting TRBD1. Germline V lookup: CDR1 SQVTM, CDR2 ANQGSEA. The CDR3 loop spans 11 amino acids. Trimming cost V 7 bases and J 3 bases; bases outside gene matches: 2. CDR3 DNA sequence: TGCAGCGCTGACAGGGAAGAGACCCAGTACTTC. It translates to CSADREETQYF.

The chain uses TRBV29-1 and TRBJ2-7, with D unresolved. The length of the CDR3 is 10 residues. Looked up from germline, CDR1 is SQVTM and CDR2 is ANQGSEA. Trimming took 4 bases from V and 7 from J, leaving 8 bases between them. The CDR3 reads CSVGLGEQYF. The CDR3 DNA sequence: TGCAGCGTTGGGTTAGGGGAGCAGTACTTC.

A few counts support this clonotype. This could be a read error, since a much larger clone is one nucleotide away. This chain links TRBV7-2 with TRBJ2-7, with D possibly TRBD1 on 5 matching bases. This CDR3 is 13 amino acids long. V lost 1 base, J lost 10 bases, and 14 bases lay in between. Germline V gives CDR1 SGHTA, CDR2 FQGNSA. The CDR3 DNA sequence: TGTGCCAGCAGCTTAGTACAGGAAGAGGCCCAGTACTTC. Amino acid sequence: CASSLVQEEAQYF.

A word on this clonotype: A much bigger clone sits one base away, suggesting this may be a read error. This sequence joins TRBV12-3 or TRBV12-4 and TRBJ2-4; the D gene is possibly TRBD1 (6 bases). The V and J ends lost 5 bases and 13 bases respectively, with 27 bases between them. The CDR3 extends over 16 amino acids. The CDR3 spells CASSRTAFEAREIQYF. In DNA form, the CDR3 reads TGTGCCAGCAGTAGGACAGCCTTCGAGGCCAGGGAGATCCAGTACTTC.

The rearrangement joins TRBV7-6 to TRBJ2-3; D is uncertain. This CDR3 spans 15 amino acids. CDR1 is SGHVS, CDR2 FNYEAQ, per germline. V lost 5 bases, J lost 4 bases, and 16 bases lay in between. Here the CDR3 reads CASSLNPVGADTQYF. DNA of the CDR3: TGTGCCAGCAGCCTAAACCCGGTGGGCGCAGATACGCAGTATTTT.